The clone carrying this T cell receptor (beta chain) was recorded a few times. Its antigen is as yet unknown. The sample is drawn from a study of graft-versus-host responses after intestinal transplantation. CDR1 is SQVTM and CDR2 is ANQGSEA in the germline V gene. Deletions cut 6 bases from V and 3 bases from J, with 12 bases between. The CDR3 consists of 12 residues. From the graft tissue, intraepithelial and lamina propria lymphocytes were released through processing. Study results and limitations: Graft-donor T cell macrochimerism coincided with high graft-versus-host to host-versus-graft clonal ratios in allografts.

Repertoires were generated with immunoSEQ multiplex PCR, while TCRdb's copy carries only in-frame clones and drops some. In the table there are just under 65,000 clones, 89% of which are singletons. The starting material was ileum tissue, obtained less than 400 days after transplant. The source of this sequence is a human patient who received an intestinal transplant, so some T cells may come from the graft donor. This chain uses TRBV29-1 with TRBJ2-7, with D possibly being TRBD2 (7 bases). The CDR3 reads CSVGGGGYEQYF. The DNA of the CDR3 is TGCAGCGTGGGGGGAGGGGGCTACGAGCAGTACTTC.